A single sample is the source of the 24 T cell receptor beta chains below, sequenced in a study of cytomegalovirus exposure and HLA in healthy donors. The study ran its PCR with 60 Vbeta and 13 Jbeta primers. Sequenced by immunoSEQ multiplex PCR; TCRdb stores in-frame clones only, minus some. The sample yields around 150,000 clones, 77% seen once. Sequencing was done on a sample of PBMCs. The receptors were gathered from a male donor in good health and CMV-seropositive.

V and J are TRBV4-1 and TRBJ1-1; maybe TRBD1 (5 bases). This CDR3 region has 17 residues. The germline V gene has CDR1 MGHRA and CDR2 YSYEKL. Trimming removed 0 bases at V and 5 bases at J, with 19 bases between. CDR3 residues: CASSQDWSGPPKTEAFF. CDR3 coding DNA: TGCGCCAGCAGCCAAGATTGGTCAGGGCCTCCGAAGACTGAAGCTTTCTTT.

CDR3 in amino acids: CASSQDVGLNSPLHF. CDR3 in DNA: TGTGCCAGCAGCCAGGACGTCGGACTCAATTCACCCCTCCACTTT. The rearrangement links TRBV5-4 to TRBJ1-6; D not resolved. V dropped 4 bases and J dropped 7 bases, with 15 bases sitting between them. Per the germline V gene, CDR1 is SGHNT and CDR2 is YYREEE (reference sequence). This CDR3 comprises 15 residues.

This clone has just a few counts. V and J are TRBV18 and TRBJ2-1, with D possibly matching TRBD1 (6 bases). Trimming took off 3 bases at V and 3 bases at J, with 12 bases between the two ends. Germline V gene lookup returns CDR1 KGHSH and CDR2 LQKENI. This CDR3 is 15 amino acids long. The CDR3 protein is CASSPTGPHYNEQFF. The CDR3 region has the DNA TGTGCCAGCTCACCTACAGGGCCCCACTACAATGAGCAGTTCTTC.

The chain has TRBV7-2 and TRBJ2-5; D is unresolved. The V end was cut by 3 bases, the J end by 5 bases, with 4 bases between. Germline assignment: CDR1 SGHTA and CDR2 FQGNSA. The CDR3 extends over 11 amino acids. The CDR3 DNA is TGTGCCAGCAGCTTTATTGAGACCCAGTACTTC. Translated: CASSFIETQYF. The variable domain in full, completed from reference TRBV7-2 and TRBJ2-5, reads GAGVSQSPSNKVTEKGKDVELRCDPISGHTALYWYRQSLGQGLEFLIYFQGNSAPDKSGLPSDRFSAERTGGSVSTLTIQRTQQEDSAVYLCASSFIETQYFGPGTRLLVL.

The V and J genes are TRBV12-5 and TRBJ1-1; TRBD1 might be the D (6 bases). V lost 2 bases and J 4 bases, leaving 17 bases between the germline ends. There are 16 residues in the CDR3. CDR1 LGHNT and CDR2 FRNRAP come from the germline V gene. CDR3 sequence (DNA): TGTGCTAGTGGTTTGCGGTCGGGGGGGCGCGTCACTGAAGCTTTCTTT. Protein: CASGLRSGGRVTEAFF.

This clone was seen only once. In nucleotides, the CDR3 is TGTGCCAGCAGCTGGAACAGGGGTAGGAGCTACGAGCAGTACTTC. This sequence encodes CASSWNRGRSYEQYF. The chain is built from TRBV5-6 and TRBJ2-5; TRBD1 matches 7 bases. The J call may be incorrect, as the DNA end agrees better with TRBJ2-7. The CDR3 has 15 amino acids. The germline V gene encodes CDR1 SGHDT and CDR2 YYEEEE.

This chain uses TRBV10-2 with TRBJ2-5; D is perhaps TRBD2 (6 bases). Germline lookup yields CDR1 WSHSY and CDR2 SAAADI. V was pared by 5 bases and J by 10 bases, with 23 bases between. The CDR3 is made up of 15 amino acids. CDR3 nucleotide sequence: TGCGCCAGCAGTTTCGCGGGGAACCAACAGGATGGCCAGTACTTC. Translated: CASSFAGNQQDGQYF.

This clone is a singleton in its sample. This chain links TRBV23-1 with TRBJ2-7; a possible D gene is TRBD1 (5 bases). TRBV23-1 is treated as an ORF (open reading frame) with a function not yet certain. The CDR3 spans 15 residues. V lost 0 bases and J lost 0, with 9 bases in between. CDR3: CASSQSPRGSYEQYF. The CDR3, as DNA: TGCGCCAGCAGTCAATCCCCAAGGGGCTCCTACGAGCAGTACTTC.

This chain joins TRBV29-1 and TRBJ2-1; possible D gene TRBD2, 5 bases. The length of the CDR3 is 13 residues. Germline V CDR1 and CDR2: SQVTM, ANQGSEA. Deletions cut 4 bases from V and 5 bases from J, with 12 bases between. This chain's CDR3 is CSVVSLANNEQFF. The CDR3, as DNA: TGCAGCGTTGTATCGCTAGCTAACAATGAGCAGTTCTTC.

This clone was found a few times. This chain links TRBV11-2 with TRBJ1-2; D ambiguous. Germline lookup yields CDR1 SGHAT and CDR2 FQNNGV. The CDR3 contains 14 residues. Trimming took 0 bases from V and 7 from J, leaving 12 bases between them. CDR3 DNA: TGTGCCAGCAGCTTAGATTCGTCCTCCCGTGGCTACACCTTC. Protein product: CASSLDSSSRGYTF.

The chain recombines TRBV9 with TRBJ2-7; D uncertain. Trimming removed 1 base at V and 3 bases at J, with 14 bases between. Looked up from germline, CDR1 is SGDLS and CDR2 is YYNGEE. This CDR3 has 15 amino acids. The CDR3 nucleotides read TGTGCCAGCAGCGTATCTGCCCAAACGGGCTACGAGCAGTACTTC. This codes for CASSVSAQTGYEQYF.

The rearrangement links TRBV9 to TRBJ2-3, with D perhaps TRBD1 (5 bases). V was shortened by 2 bases and J by 2 bases, with 15 bases between the two germline ends. CDR3 size: 16 residues. Germline-derived CDR1 and CDR2 are SGDLS and YYNGEE. CDR3 residues: CASSVGQGPPTDTQYF. The CDR3 DNA reads TGTGCCAGCAGCGTTGGACAAGGACCCCCCACAGATACGCAGTATTTT.

This clone was detected once. The rearrangement joins TRBV19 to TRBJ1-1, with a possible D match to TRBD1 (6 bases). This CDR3 contains 15 residues. From germline, CDR1 is LNHDA and CDR2 SQIVND (reference sequence). The ends were cut back, 6 bases at V and 6 bases at J, with 20 bases in the middle. The CDR3 is CASSLFPAGDAEAFF. As DNA, the CDR3 is TGTGCCAGTAGCCTATTCCCAGCAGGGGACGCTGAAGCTTTCTTT.

The rearrangement uses TRBV2 and TRBJ2-7; maybe TRBD2 (6 bases). Trimming pared 4 bases from V and 2 bases from J, leaving 12 bases between. This CDR3 is built from 14 residues. Per the germline V gene, CDR1 is SNHLY and CDR2 is FYNNEI. CDR3 residues: CASSGGGSPYEQYF. CDR3 bases: TGTGCCAGCAGTGGAGGAGGGTCCCCCTACGAGCAGTACTTC.

This chain connects TRBV10-3 to TRBJ1-1; D remains ambiguous. CDR3 size: 14 residues. From germline, CDR1 is ENHRY and CDR2 SYGVKD. The ends were cut back, 3 bases at V and 2 bases at J, with 10 bases in the middle. CDR3 region: CAISDPPGNTEAFF. The CDR3 DNA reads as TGTGCCATCAGTGATCCGCCGGGAAACACTGAAGCTTTCTTT.

V gene TRBV7-3 combines with J gene TRBJ2-1; TRBD1 is a possible D gene (6 bases). CDR3 size: 15 residues. The V and J ends lost 4 bases and 1 base respectively, with 11 bases between them. Per germline, CDR1 SGHTA and CDR2 FQGTGA. The CDR3, as DNA: TGTGCCAGCAGCTCATACAGGGTGTCCTACAATGAGCAGTTCTTC. It yields the protein CASSSYRVSYNEQFF.

The chain employs TRBV6-5 and TRBJ2-1; 7 nucleotides agree with TRBD1. This CDR3 has 13 amino acids. The germline CDR1 and CDR2 sequences are MNHEY and SVGAGI. Trimming took 2 bases from V and 10 from J; bases not matched to a gene: 5. As DNA, the CDR3 is TGTGCCAGCAGTTACGTGGGGACAGCCGAGCAGTTCTTC. Protein product: CASSYVGTAEQFF.

This clone has just a few counts. The chain recombines TRBV18 with TRBJ2-7; D is possibly TRBD2 (5 bases). The CDR3 sequence is 12 residues long. The germline V and J ends were trimmed by 2 bases and 7 bases, with 9 bases remaining between them. CDR1 and CDR2 from the germline V gene are KGHSH and LQKENI. The CDR3 DNA reads as TGTGCCAGCTCACCAGCCCGAGGGGAGCAGTACTTC. Protein sequence: CASSPARGEQYF. Full variable domain (remainder filled in from reference TRBV18 and TRBJ2-7): NAGVMQNPRHLVRRRGQEARLRCSPMKGHSHVYWYRQLPEEGLKFMVYLQKENIIDESGMPKERFSAEFPKEGPSILRIQQVVRGDSAAYFCASSPARGEQYFGPGTRLTVT.

This clone appeared once. This sequence joins TRBV7-2 and TRBJ1-1; no definite D call. CDR3 length: 14 amino acids. The germline V gene has CDR1 SGHTA and CDR2 FQGNSA. The V end was cut by 3 bases, the J end by 1 base, with 9 bases between. The CDR3 coding sequence is TGTGCCAGCAGCTTCCTTCCGGGGAACACTGAAGCTTTCTTT. It encodes CASSFLPGNTEAFF.

This rearrangement joins TRBV30 to TRBJ2-3; TRBD2 aligns across 8 bases. The CDR3 consists of 19 residues. V dropped 3 bases and J dropped 3; count of bases not matched to a gene: 20. From germline, CDR1 is GTSNPN and CDR2 SVGIG (reference sequence). For the CDR3, the DNA is TGTGCCTGGAGCTTACGGGGAGTCGGGGTAGCGGGGAGTACAGATACGCAGTATTTT. Its protein product is CAWSLRGVGVAGSTDTQYF.

DNA of the CDR3: TGTGCCAGCACCCAGTTATCGGGTTCTGACTATGGCTACACCTTC. Residues: CASTQLSGSDYGYTF. The chain has TRBV6-5 and TRBJ1-2; unclear D gene. The germline V gene encodes CDR1 MNHEY and CDR2 SVGAGI. V lost 7 bases to trimming and J lost 3 bases, with 18 bases between them. This CDR3 is 15 amino acids long.

This chain uses TRBV18 with TRBJ2-7, with 7 bases fitting TRBD2. Unmatched junction bases numbered 4, after V lost 2 bases and J lost 3 bases. The CDR3 is made up of 14 amino acids. The germline CDR1 and CDR2 sequences are KGHSH and LQKENI. CDR3 DNA: TGTGCCAGCTCACCAGCGGGACTACTCTACGAGCAGTACTTC. Its protein is CASSPAGLLYEQYF.

The rearrangement uses TRBV4-1 and TRBJ1-5; a weak D match, TRBD1 (5 bases). V was pared by 0 bases and J by 6 bases, with 9 bases between. Germline V gene lookup returns CDR1 MGHRA and CDR2 YSYEKL. The CDR3 length is 14 residues. DNA of the CDR3: TGCGCCAGCAGCCAAGAAACGGACACTCAGCCCCAGCATTTT. Its translation: CASSQETDTQPQHF.

The chain has TRBV4-3 and TRBJ2-1, with 10 bases fitting TRBD1. The V gene end was trimmed by 4 bases and the J gene end by 6 bases; junction bases not matched to a gene: 6. CDR1 LGHNA and CDR2 YSLEER come from the germline V gene. The CDR3 has 15 amino acids. CDR3 protein: CASSRDRGLSNEQFF. CDR3 nucleotides: TGCGCCAGCAGCCGAGACAGGGGGCTTAGCAATGAGCAGTTCTTC.